The present T cell receptor (beta chain) was sequenced within a study of fetal regulatory T cell absence and autoimmunity. Study outcomes and limitations: Pancreas and cord blood did not differ much in TRB family usage.

The survey-level immunoSEQ assay was used. The assay was immunoSEQ multiplex PCR, and TCRdb's table has in-frame clones only and misses some. The sample holds approximately 94,000 clones, about two thirds seen once. As regards this clone: The antigen remains unidentified.

The TCR comes from a male donor with IPEX syndrome. The sequencing sample was made of pancreas tissue.

The CDR3 here is CASSQATGVSNQPQHF. The CDR3 DNA reads as TGCGCCAGCAGCCAAGCGACAGGGGTTAGCAATCAGCCCCAGCATTTT. This chain uses TRBV4-1 with TRBJ1-5, with TRBD1 matching over 8 bases. In germline, CDR1 is MGHRA, CDR2 YSYEKL. The CDR3 sequence is 16 residues long. The trim removed 1 base at V and 0 bases at J, leaving 2 bases unmatched.